This TCR beta chain appears in the sequencing data of a study of T cell responses to AZD1222 COVID-19 vaccine. In regard to this clone: Its matching antigen is unknown.

Notes on the study in general: Spike-spanning, vaccine-associated CD4 TCRs were dominant at 160-218 and 743-854. Unmutated variant regions are reportedly targeted by nearly half of spike-specific TCRs.

V lost 0 bases and J lost 0, with 4 bases in between. The CDR3 runs to 14 residues. Germline V gene sequence: CDR1 SGHDT, CDR2 YYEEEE. Assay: immunoSEQ multiplex PCR; the TCRdb copy retains only in-frame clones and omits some. The sample lists roughly 150,000 clones, around nine tenths occurring once. This TCR was recovered from an adult in good health. The J gene is TRBJ1-5, the V gene TRBV5-6; D uncertain. The sample here was peripheral blood, taken on day 0 of AZD1222 vaccination. The CDR3 nucleotides read TGTGCCAGCAGCTTGGACGGTAGCAATCAGCCCCAGCATTTT. The encoded protein is CASSLDGSNQPQHF. Complete variable domain (other parts from reference TRBV5-6 and TRBJ1-5): DAGVTQSPTHLIKTRGQQVTLRCSPKSGHDTVSWYQQALGQGPQFIFQYYEEEERQRGNFPDRFSGHQFPNYSSELNVNALLLGDSALYLCASSLDGSNQPQHFGDGTRLSIL.